Following are 21 T cell receptor beta chains from one sample sequenced in a study of blood T cell dynamics during melanoma immunotherapy. Only in-frame clones appear in the TCRdb table, and some are missing; sequencing was by immunoSEQ multiplex PCR. The sample records around 10,000 clones, approximately 89% being singletons. Time point denoted: week 3, after first cycle of checkpoint inhibitor. The sequencing here drew on blood, taken from a patient treated with checkpoint blockade. These receptors came from a human donor with melanoma.

Points on this clone: The junction and the germline gene differ at one end; a read error may be behind it. V gene TRBV10-3 combines with J gene TRBJ1-5; D perhaps matches TRBD1 (5 bases). Per the germline V gene, CDR1 is ENHRY and CDR2 is SYGVKD. CDR3 length equals 16 residues. CDR3 DNA sequence: TGTGCCAGCAGTGAAGAGGAGGGGAGCGGCAATCAGCCCCAGCATTTT. This sequence encodes CASSEEEGSGNQPQHF.

This chain links TRBV29-1 with TRBJ2-3, with TRBD1 matching over 11 bases. Germline V lookup: CDR1 SQVTM, CDR2 ANQGSEA. Trimming took 7 bases from V and 5 from J; bases not matched to a gene: 2. This CDR3 is 12 amino acids long. In nucleotides, the CDR3 is TGCAGCGGGGGGACAGGGGGAGATACGCAGTATTTT. Its translation is CSGGTGGDTQYF.

The chain has TRBV29-1 and TRBJ2-5; D gene uncertain. Germline-derived CDR1 and CDR2 are SQVTM and ANQGSEA. The CDR3 is made up of 13 amino acids. V lost 1 base and J 4 bases, leaving 10 bases between the germline ends. In DNA, the CDR3 is TGCAGCGTTGAAGGGGGTATTAGAGAGACCCAGTACTTC. Protein product: CSVEGGIRETQYF.

The chain carries TRBV21-1 and TRBJ2-3; the listed D gene, TRBD2, was not tested against the DNA. TRBV21-1 is a listed pseudogene. The CDR3 runs to 17 residues. The DNA of the CDR3 is TGTGCCAGCAGCATAGGACTAGCGGGAGATCGAGGAGATACGCAGTATTTT. Translated: CASSIGLAGDRGDTQYF.

The chain recombines TRBV10-3 with TRBJ2-2, with TRBD2 matching 7 bases. Germline V gene data show CDR1 as ENHRY and CDR2 as SYGVKD. V lost 10 bases to trimming and J lost 5 bases; unmatched junction nucleotides: 7. CDR3 length: 13 residues. CDR3 loop: CATTIGGTGELFF. The CDR3 coding sequence is TGTGCCACCACGATCGGGGGGACCGGGGAGCTGTTTTTT.

The J gene is TRBJ2-7, the V gene TRBV28; 11 positions agree with TRBD2. The CDR3 has 17 residues. The germline CDR1 and CDR2 sequences are MDHEN and SYDVKM. V lost 3 bases, J lost 4 bases, and 11 bases stayed unmatched. The CDR3, as DNA: TGTGCCAGCAGTTTTCCCCTCGGGCTAGCGGGAGGTTACGAGCAGTACTTC. This encodes CASSFPLGLAGGYEQYF. Filled out from reference TRBV28 and TRBJ2-7, the complete variable domain reads DVKVTQSSRYLVKRTGEKVFLECVQDMDHENMFWYRQDPGLGLRLIYFSYDVKMKEKGDIPEGYSVSREKKERFSLILESASTNQTSMYLCASSFPLGLAGGYEQYFGPGTRLTVT.

This CDR3 is CAIRGQGPRGEQFF. The CDR3 coding sequence is TGTGCCATCAGGGGACAGGGGCCCAGGGGCGAGCAGTTCTTC. The V call is TRBV10-3, the J call TRBJ2-1; 10 positions match TRBD1. The CDR3 is 14 amino acids. In germline, CDR1 is ENHRY, CDR2 SYGVKD. With 6 bases clipped from V and 10 bases from J, the junction kept 9 bases outside the gene matches.

The genes are TRBV7-9 and TRBJ1-4, with TRBD1 as a possible D gene (5 bases). This CDR3 region has 16 residues. Trimming stripped 4 bases from V and 6 bases from J, with 18 bases between. Germline V CDR1 and CDR2: SEHNR, FQNEAQ (reference sequence). CDR3 protein: CASSWRVGGIDEKLFF. The CDR3 DNA sequence: TGTGCCAGCAGCTGGAGGGTTGGGGGGATTGATGAAAAACTGTTTTTT.

The chain combines TRBV5-1 with TRBJ2-7, with D perhaps matching TRBD2 (6 bases). Trimming took 4 bases from V and 2 from J, leaving 19 bases between them. The CDR3 runs to 16 residues. Germline assignment: CDR1 SGHRS and CDR2 YFSETQ. The chain's CDR3 is CASSQPDVAGTYEQYF. Here the CDR3 DNA reads TGCGCCAGCAGCCAACCCGACGTGGCGGGGACCTACGAGCAGTACTTC.

The J gene is TRBJ1-2, the V gene TRBV9; D call uncertain. The V end was cut by 0 bases, the J end by 3 bases, with 9 bases between. The CDR3 consists of 14 residues. Germline V gives CDR1 SGDLS, CDR2 YYNGEE. The CDR3 sequence: CASSVGAWDYGYTF. In DNA, the CDR3 is TGTGCCAGCAGCGTAGGGGCCTGGGACTATGGCTACACCTTC.

The chain carries TRBV4-1 and TRBJ2-7; the D gene is possibly TRBD2 (6 bases). Per the germline V gene, CDR1 is MGHRA and CDR2 is YSYEKL. The CDR3 runs 16 residues. V was shortened by 0 bases and J by 0 bases, with 12 bases between the two germline ends. The CDR3 DNA follows: TGCGCCAGCAGCCAAGACTTGCGGGGAAGCTCCTACGAGCAGTACTTC. Translating gives CASSQDLRGSSYEQYF.

This clone was detected once. The chain joins TRBV27 to TRBJ2-3, with D perhaps being TRBD1 or TRBD2 (6 bases each). V lost 8 bases, J lost 6 bases, and 12 bases lay in between. Germline CDR1 reads MNHEY; CDR2 reads SMNVEV (reference sequence). The CDR3 is 12 amino acids. The CDR3 DNA reads TGTGCCAGCCCTAAGGGGGGCGATACGCAGTATTTT. This codes for CASPKGGDTQYF.

As concerns this clone: Other DNA variants within this sample encode the same CDR3. The J gene is TRBJ2-1, the V gene TRBV19; D unclear. The V end lost 6 bases, the J end lost 0 bases, and 12 bases lay between the germline ends. Per the germline V gene, CDR1 is LNHDA and CDR2 is SQIVND (reference sequence). CDR3 length: 15 residues. The CDR3 DNA follows: TGTGCCAGTAGCCTTGGGGTCCCCTCCTACAATGAGCAGTTCTTC. Translated: CASSLGVPSYNEQFF.

CDR3 loop: CASSLWGANTGELFF. CDR3 DNA sequence: TGTGCCAGCAGTTTATGGGGGGCGAACACCGGGGAGCTGTTTTTT. The genes are TRBV27 and TRBJ2-2, with a weak D call TRBD2 (6 bases). This CDR3 is built from 15 residues. Germline CDR1 MNHEY, CDR2 SMNVEV (reference sequence). V shed 1 base and J shed 0 bases, with 6 bases lying between them.

A few counts support this clone. The chain combines TRBV30 with TRBJ1-1; no clear D. The CDR3 extends over 12 amino acids. Germline V lookup: CDR1 GTSNPN, CDR2 SVGIG (reference sequence). Trimming took off 2 bases at V and 2 bases at J, with 6 bases between the two ends. CDR3 coding DNA: TGTGCCTGGAGTCCTTACAACACTGAAGCTTTCTTT. Its translation: CAWSPYNTEAFF.

This sequence joins TRBV5-6 and TRBJ2-5; D not certain. Germline V gene data show CDR1 as SGHDT and CDR2 as YYEEEE. Trimming removed 4 bases at V and 11 bases at J, with 21 bases between. The CDR3 sequence is 14 residues long. CDR3 coding DNA: TGTGCCAGCAGCGTACCTCCGGGCCCGACTGGACAGTACTTC. Translating gives CASSVPPGPTGQYF.

V is TRBV6-6 and J is TRBJ2-3, with 9 bases aligning to TRBD1. The germline V gene encodes CDR1 MNHNY and CDR2 SVGAGI (reference sequence). This CDR3 comprises 14 residues. With 5 bases clipped from V and 5 bases from J, the junction kept 5 bases outside the gene matches. Here the CDR3 reads CASSRPDRGDTQYF. The CDR3 DNA sequence: TGTGCCAGCAGTAGACCGGACAGGGGAGATACGCAGTATTTT.

The V and J genes are TRBV7-3 and TRBJ1-2; the match to TRBD1 covers 7 bases. The CDR3 loop spans 15 amino acids. In germline, CDR1 is SGHTA, CDR2 FQGTGA. Germline trimming cut 5 bases from V and 2 bases from J; bases unmatched to any gene: 8. The CDR3 DNA reads as TGTGCCAGCAGCCCCAGGGGGTCAGAAAACTATGGCTACACCTTC. Amino acids: CASSPRGSENYGYTF.

The V gene is TRBV7-2, the J gene TRBJ2-7, with 9 bases aligning to TRBD2. The V gene end was trimmed by 5 bases and the J gene end by 4 bases; junction bases not matched to a gene: 6. This CDR3 contains 14 residues. Germline assignment: CDR1 SGHTA and CDR2 FQGNSA. For the CDR3, the DNA is TGTGCCAGCAGCCCAGGACTAGCGTCGTACGAGCAGTACTTC. It translates to CASSPGLASYEQYF.

The CDR3 spells CASSQDLAPSSYEQYF. The CDR3 region has the DNA TGTGCCAGCAGCCAAGACCTAGCGCCGAGCTCCTACGAGCAGTACTTC. The chain recombines TRBV4-2 with TRBJ2-7; TRBD2 is a possible D gene (6 bases). V lost 0 bases, J lost 0 bases, and 12 bases lay in between. The CDR3 is 16 amino acids. CDR1 LGHNA and CDR2 YNFKEQ come from the germline V gene.

The chain joins TRBV30 to TRBJ2-1; 11 nucleotides match TRBD1. Per the germline V gene, CDR1 is GTSNPN and CDR2 is SVGIG (reference sequence). The CDR3 sequence is 14 residues long. Trimming removed 7 bases from V and 4 bases from J; junction bases left unmatched: 6. CDR3 region: CASTGTGGYNEQFF. Here the CDR3 DNA reads TGTGCCTCAACCGGGACAGGGGGGTACAATGAGCAGTTCTTC.